Sequencing of this T cell receptor beta chain was carried out in a study of Ad26.COV2.S vaccination and SARS-CoV-2 variants. Overall study context: Within the COV1001 Ad26.COV2.S trial arm, the donor was enrolled. Into the muscle, Ad26.COV2.S was dosed once or twice, 56 days apart.

Clones were read by immunoSEQ multiplex PCR, and TCRdb kept only the in-frame ones, dropping some. The table records a few hundred thousand clones, 87% of them present only once. Treatment reported: around 19 received Ad26.COV2.S at low or high dose, single or two shots; 5 received placebo; per-sample allocation not given. Collection of the samples took place on day 63 after the first injection of vaccine or placebo. The CDR3 is made up of 13 amino acids. The germline CDR1 and CDR2 sequences are MNHNY and SVGAGI (reference sequence). Trimming removed 6 bases from V and 3 bases from J, with 11 bases in between. Turning to this clone: The antigen remains undetermined. Other nucleotide sequences from this sample produce the same CDR3.

Notes on the study in general: In TCR breadth and depth analyses, total T cell responses may have been underestimated. Relative to placebo recipients, vaccine recipients exhibited elevated spike-specific TCR breadth.

This specimen consisted of peripheral blood, obtained in a trial of Ad26.COV2.S vaccine versus placebo. The source of this sequence is a person between 18 and 65 years old who received the Ad26.COV2.S COVID-19 vaccine or a placebo. The chain combines TRBV6-6 with TRBJ1-2; TRBD1 is a possible D gene (6 bases). The CDR3 spells CASSPTGDYGYTF. The DNA for the CDR3 is TGTGCCAGCAGCCCGACAGGAGACTATGGCTACACCTTC.